A selection of T cell receptor beta chains follows, all from one sample in a study of blood T cell repertoires in COVID-19. Libraries were prepared by immunoSEQ multiplex PCR; TCRdb keeps only in-frame clonotypes and omits some of them. The sample lists under 450,000 clones, approximately 90% occurring once. The sequencing input was PBMCs or T cells enriched from blood (not recorded which). These receptors were collected from a woman in her thirties or forties who had been exposed to COVID-19. The CDR3 runs from the conserved cysteine through the conserved F or W. Not every row has a clone size; where given, it reads once, few, many or a size class.

j_call v_call clone_size cdr3_aa
TRBJ1-4 TRBV19 once CASRLQGPNEKLFF
TRBJ1-4 TRBV5-1 NA CASRSRTGIEEKLFF
TRBJ1-2 TRBV6-5 NA CASLKSGTGNGYTF
TRBJ1-1 TRBV15 NA CATSRDKRFSTEAFF
TRBJ2-2 TRBV3-1/TRBV3-2 NA CASSQARTGELFF
TRBJ2-2 TRBV9 NA CASSVGRVPGELFF
TRBJ1-6 TRBV5-1 once CASSFGQGATIGSPLHF
TRBJ1-5 TRBV24-1 few CATSGSGGNQPQHF
TRBJ2-1 TRBV13 NA CASSPTSGSYNEQFF
TRBJ1-2 TRBV15 NA CATSPDRENGYTF
TRBJ1-5 TRBV11-2 NA CASSLDQGRNQPQHF
TRBJ1-2 TRBV5-1 NA CASRALPGDYGYTF
TRBJ1-1 TRBV5-1 few CASSWARLGGEAFF
TRBJ1-1 TRBV20-1 NA CSASRQVVFF
TRBJ1-2 TRBV6-1 NA CASSELGGGNYGYTF
TRBJ1-1 TRBV7-9 NA CASRATGQKNTEAFF
TRBJ1-2 TRBV27 NA CASSMTGAGNYGYTF
TRBJ1-2 TRBV6-1 NA CASSEADSAGGYTF
TRBJ2-1 TRBV23-1 NA CASSQPFAGGPPSYNEQFF
TRBJ2-1 TRBV9 NA CASSVASGLYNEQFF
TRBJ1-1 TRBV25-1 NA CASVQGGNTEAFF
TRBJ1-5 TRBV4-3 few CASSQGERPPSNQPQHF
TRBJ2-1 TRBV5-6 NA CASSLPAGGINEQFF
TRBJ1-1 TRBV5-6 few CASSFASGTEAFF
TRBJ1-2 TRBV5-6 NA CASQTTDRGAGYTF
TRBJ1-2 TRBV6-5 NA CASSYLQDYGYTF
TRBJ1-2 TRBV30 NA CAWTSQGLGGYTF
TRBJ1-2 TRBV19 NA CASKRQGNGYTF
TRBJ1-3 TRBV7-6 NA CASSLLTPTVLSGNTIYF
TRBJ1-2 TRBV6-2/TRBV6-3 NA CASSWDRGNYGYTF
TRBJ1-2 TRBV7-2 few CASSSRPRGRRANYGYTF
TRBJ2-5 TRBV29-1 NA CSVVGGIGETQYF
TRBJ2-2 TRBV5-1 once CASSTGLYTGELFF
TRBJ2-7 TRBV6-6 NA CASSYTGTSSYEQYF
TRBJ2-1 TRBV10-3 NA CAISAEGVDNEQFF
TRBJ2-7 TRBV9 NA CASSHTVGEQYF
TRBJ1-3 TRBV7-6 NA CASSSRQGISGNTIYF
TRBJ1-2 TRBV9 NA CASSAQAYGYTF
TRBJ1-3 TRBV28 NA CASQRTAIVGNTIYF
TRBJ1-6 TRBV19 NA CASSIWDSSYNSPLHF
TRBJ2-5 TRBV29-1 once CSAARPGQAQETQYF
TRBJ2-2 TRBV30 NA CAWSRAGNTGELFF
TRBJ2-1 TRBV5-1 NA CASSLGRAYNEQFF